The present T cell receptor (beta chain) was sequenced within a study of T cells after yellow fever vaccination. Study findings and constraints: Overall, a small share of clonotypes was seen in both CD4 and CD8 compartments.

About this clonotype itself: Its antigen remains unknown.

Trimming took 6 bases from V and 3 from J, leaving 7 bases between them. This CDR3 spans 11 amino acids. Germline V gene data show CDR1 as SGHRS and CDR2 as YFSETQ. TCRdb re-called the 5' RACE reads with MiXCR, one entry per CDR3 protein. The sample lists some 600,000 distinct CDR3 sequences, 10% to 15% occurring once. This clonotype originated in a man younger than 45 who received the YFV17D yellow fever vaccine. The chain carries TRBV5-1 and TRBJ2-7; D unresolved. This specimen was PBMCs, taken on the day of the yellow fever booster vaccination. The CDR3 region is CASKGDYEQYF. The DNA of the CDR3 is TGCGCCAGCAAAGGAGACTACGAGCAGTACTTC.